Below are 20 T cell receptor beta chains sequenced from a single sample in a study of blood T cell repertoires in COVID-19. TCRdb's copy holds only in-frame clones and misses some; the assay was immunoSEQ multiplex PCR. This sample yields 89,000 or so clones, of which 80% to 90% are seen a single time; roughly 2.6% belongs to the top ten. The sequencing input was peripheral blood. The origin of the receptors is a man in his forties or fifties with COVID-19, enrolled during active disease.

Here the CDR3 reads CASSQGGIAGGRTDTQYF. In DNA, the CDR3 is TGCGCCAGCAGCCAAGGGGGCATAGCGGGGGGCCGCACAGATACGCAGTATTTT. The chain links TRBV4-1 to TRBJ2-3; 10 bases map to TRBD2. This CDR3 region has 18 residues. Per germline, CDR1 MGHRA and CDR2 YSYEKL. The trim removed 1 base at V and 1 base at J, leaving 8 bases unmatched.

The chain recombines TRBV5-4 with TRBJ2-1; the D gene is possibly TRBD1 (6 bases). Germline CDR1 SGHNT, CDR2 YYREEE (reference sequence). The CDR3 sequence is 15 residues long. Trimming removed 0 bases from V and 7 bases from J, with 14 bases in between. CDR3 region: CASSLAGGGHNEQFF. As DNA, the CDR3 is TGTGCCAGCAGCTTGGCCGGTGGGGGCCATAATGAGCAGTTCTTC.

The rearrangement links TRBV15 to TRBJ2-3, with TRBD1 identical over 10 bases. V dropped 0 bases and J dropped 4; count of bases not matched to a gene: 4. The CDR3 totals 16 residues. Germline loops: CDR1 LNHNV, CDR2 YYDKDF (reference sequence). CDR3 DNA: TGTGCCACCAGCAGAGATTGGACAGGGGGTGCAGATACGCAGTATTTT. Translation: CATSRDWTGGADTQYF.

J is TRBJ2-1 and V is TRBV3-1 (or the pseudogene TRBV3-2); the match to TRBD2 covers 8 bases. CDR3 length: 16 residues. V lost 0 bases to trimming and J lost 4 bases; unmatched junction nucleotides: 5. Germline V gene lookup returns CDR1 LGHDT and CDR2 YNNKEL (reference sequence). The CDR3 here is CASSQDGRGGYNEQFF. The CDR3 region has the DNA TGTGCCAGCAGCCAAGATGGACGGGGGGGATACAATGAGCAGTTCTTC.

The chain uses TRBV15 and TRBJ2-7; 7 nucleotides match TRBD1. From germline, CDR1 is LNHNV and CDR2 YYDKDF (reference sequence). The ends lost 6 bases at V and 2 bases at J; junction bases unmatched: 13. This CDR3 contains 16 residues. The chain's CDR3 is CATSLPGQWITYEQYF. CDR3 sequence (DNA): TGTGCCACCAGTCTTCCGGGACAGTGGATTACCTACGAGCAGTACTTC.

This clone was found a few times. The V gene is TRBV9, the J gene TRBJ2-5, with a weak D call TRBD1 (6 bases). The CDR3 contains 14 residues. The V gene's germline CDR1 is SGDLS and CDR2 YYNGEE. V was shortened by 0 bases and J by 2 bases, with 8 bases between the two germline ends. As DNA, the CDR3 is TGTGCCAGCAGCGTAGGGACAGATCAAGAGACCCAGTACTTC. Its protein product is CASSVGTDQETQYF.

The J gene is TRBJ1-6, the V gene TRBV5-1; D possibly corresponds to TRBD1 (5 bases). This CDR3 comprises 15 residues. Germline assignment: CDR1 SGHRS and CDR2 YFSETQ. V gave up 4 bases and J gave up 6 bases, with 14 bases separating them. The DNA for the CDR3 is TGCGCCAGCAGCACGGACGGACAAGCTAATTCACCCCTCCACTTT. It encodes CASSTDGQANSPLHF.

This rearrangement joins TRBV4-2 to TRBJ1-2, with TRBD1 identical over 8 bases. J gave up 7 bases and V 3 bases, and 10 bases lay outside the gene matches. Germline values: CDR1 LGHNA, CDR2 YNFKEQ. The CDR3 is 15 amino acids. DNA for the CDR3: TGTGCCAGCAGCCATGGACTAGGGACAGGCGGTGGCTACACCTTC. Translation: CASSHGLGTGGGYTF.

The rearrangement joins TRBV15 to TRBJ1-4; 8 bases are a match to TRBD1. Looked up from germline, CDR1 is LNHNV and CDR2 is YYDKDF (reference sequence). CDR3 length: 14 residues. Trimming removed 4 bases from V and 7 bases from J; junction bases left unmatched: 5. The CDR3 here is CATSMGRGREKLFF. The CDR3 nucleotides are TGTGCCACCAGCATGGGCAGGGGGCGTGAAAAACTGTTTTTT.

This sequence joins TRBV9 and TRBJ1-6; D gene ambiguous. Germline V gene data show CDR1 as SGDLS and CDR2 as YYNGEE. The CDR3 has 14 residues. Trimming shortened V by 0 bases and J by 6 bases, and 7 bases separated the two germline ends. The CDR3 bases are TGTGCCAGCAGCGTAGAGACTTCTAATTCACCCCTCCACTTT. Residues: CASSVETSNSPLHF.

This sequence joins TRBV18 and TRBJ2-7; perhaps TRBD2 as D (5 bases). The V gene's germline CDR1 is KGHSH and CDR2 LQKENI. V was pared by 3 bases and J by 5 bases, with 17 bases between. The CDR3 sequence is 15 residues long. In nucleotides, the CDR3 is TGTGCCAGCTCACCGGGAGTAGGTCCCCGGGACGAGCAGTACTTC. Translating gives CASSPGVGPRDEQYF. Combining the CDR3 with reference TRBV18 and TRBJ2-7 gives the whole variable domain NAGVMQNPRHLVRRRGQEARLRCSPMKGHSHVYWYRQLPEEGLKFMVYLQKENIIDESGMPKERFSAEFPKEGPSILRIQQVVRGDSAAYFCASSPGVGPRDEQYFGPGTRLTVT.

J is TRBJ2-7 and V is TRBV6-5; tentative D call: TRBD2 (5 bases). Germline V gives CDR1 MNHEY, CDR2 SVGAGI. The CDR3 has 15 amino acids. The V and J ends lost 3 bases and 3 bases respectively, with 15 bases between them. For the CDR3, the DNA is TGTGCCAGCAGTTATCTCCCCGGGGATCTCTACGAGCAGTACTTC. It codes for CASSYLPGDLYEQYF.

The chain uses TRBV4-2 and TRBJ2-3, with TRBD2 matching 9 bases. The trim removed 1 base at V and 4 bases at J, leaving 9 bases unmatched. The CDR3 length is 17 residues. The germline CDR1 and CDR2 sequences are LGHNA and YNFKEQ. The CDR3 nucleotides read TGTGCCAGCAGCCAAGGAGGGGCGGGGGGGCCGGCAGATACGCAGTATTTT. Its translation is CASSQGGAGGPADTQYF.

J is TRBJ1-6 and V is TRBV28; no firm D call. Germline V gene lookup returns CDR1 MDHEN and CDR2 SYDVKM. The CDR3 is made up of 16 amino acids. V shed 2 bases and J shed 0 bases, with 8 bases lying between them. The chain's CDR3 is CASSLIGSSYNSPLHF. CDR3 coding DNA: TGTGCCAGCAGTTTAATAGGGAGCTCCTATAATTCACCCCTCCACTTT.

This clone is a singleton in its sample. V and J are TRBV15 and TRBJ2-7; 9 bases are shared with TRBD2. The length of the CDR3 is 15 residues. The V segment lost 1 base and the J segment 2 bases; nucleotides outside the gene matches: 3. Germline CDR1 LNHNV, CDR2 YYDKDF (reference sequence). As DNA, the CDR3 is TGTGCCACCAGCAGAGTTAGCGGGGGAACCTACGAGCAGTACTTC. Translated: CATSRVSGGTYEQYF.

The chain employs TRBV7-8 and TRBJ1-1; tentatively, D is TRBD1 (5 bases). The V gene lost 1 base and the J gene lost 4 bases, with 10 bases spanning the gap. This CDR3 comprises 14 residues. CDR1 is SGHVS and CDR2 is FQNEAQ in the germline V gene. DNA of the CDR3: TGTGCCAGCAGCTTAGACAGGCCGCTCACTGAAGCTTTCTTT. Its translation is CASSLDRPLTEAFF.

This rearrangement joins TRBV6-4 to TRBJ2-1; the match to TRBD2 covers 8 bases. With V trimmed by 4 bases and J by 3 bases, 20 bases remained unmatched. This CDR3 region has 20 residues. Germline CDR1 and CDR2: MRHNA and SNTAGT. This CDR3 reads CASSVPKERGPPGRYNEQFF. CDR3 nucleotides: TGTGCCAGCAGTGTCCCGAAGGAGCGGGGGCCCCCTGGCCGCTACAATGAGCAGTTCTTC.

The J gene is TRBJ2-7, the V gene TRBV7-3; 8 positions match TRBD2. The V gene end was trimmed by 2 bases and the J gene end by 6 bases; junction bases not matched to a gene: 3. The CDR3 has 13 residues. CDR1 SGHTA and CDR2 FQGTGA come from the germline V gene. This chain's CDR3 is CASSLGREGEQYF. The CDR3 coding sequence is TGTGCCAGCAGCTTAGGACGGGAGGGCGAGCAGTACTTC.

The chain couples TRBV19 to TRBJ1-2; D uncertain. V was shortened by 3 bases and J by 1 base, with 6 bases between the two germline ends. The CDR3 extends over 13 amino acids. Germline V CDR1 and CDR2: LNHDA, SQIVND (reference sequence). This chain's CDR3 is CASSIPSNYGYTF. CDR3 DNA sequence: TGTGCCAGTAGTATCCCCAGTAACTATGGCTACACCTTC.

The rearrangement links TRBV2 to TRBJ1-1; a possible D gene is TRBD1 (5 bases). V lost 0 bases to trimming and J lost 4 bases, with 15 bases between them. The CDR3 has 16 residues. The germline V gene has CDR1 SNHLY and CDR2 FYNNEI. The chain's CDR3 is CASSEASPGIGTEAFF. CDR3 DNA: TGTGCCAGCAGTGAAGCGTCTCCAGGGATAGGCACTGAAGCTTTCTTT. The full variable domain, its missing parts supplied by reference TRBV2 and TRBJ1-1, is EPEVTQTPSHQVTQMGQEVILRCVPISNHLYFYWYRQILGQKVEFLVSFYNNEISEKSEIFDDQFSVERPDGSNFTLKIRSTKLEDSAMYFCASSEASPGIGTEAFFGQGTRLTVV.